The 8 T cell receptor beta chains presented below share a single source sample, sequenced in a study of blood T cell repertoires in COVID-19. Using immunoSEQ multiplex PCR, the repertoire was profiled, and TCRdb retains in-frame clones only, with some absent. The sample records 310,000 or so clones, roughly 86% being singletons. The specimen sequenced was peripheral blood. The receptors shown here come from a man aged 30-40 years with COVID-19, enrolled during active disease.

This chain links TRBV10-3 with TRBJ1-2, with TRBD1 matching 9 bases. In germline, CDR1 is ENHRY, CDR2 SYGVKD. This CDR3 region has 17 residues. J was trimmed by 2 bases and V by 0 bases; bases with no gene match: 7. CDR3 protein: CAISESVDRGQNYGYTF. For the CDR3, the DNA is TGTGCCATCAGTGAGTCAGTGGACAGGGGACAGAACTATGGCTACACCTTC.

This clone was seen once. This chain joins TRBV19 and TRBJ1-4, with 8 bases aligning to TRBD1. The V gene's germline CDR1 is LNHDA and CDR2 SQIVND (reference sequence). This CDR3 contains 14 residues. The V segment lost 7 bases and the J segment 7 bases; nucleotides outside the gene matches: 8. CDR3 loop: CASTSRGRFEKLFF. The CDR3 DNA sequence: TGTGCCAGTACCAGCAGGGGGCGATTTGAAAAACTGTTTTTT.

The chain carries TRBV7-9 and TRBJ2-1; the match to TRBD1 covers 8 bases. The CDR3 extends over 15 amino acids. CDR1 SEHNR and CDR2 FQNEAQ come from the germline V gene (reference sequence). The V gene end was trimmed by 5 bases and the J gene end by 2 bases; junction bases not matched to a gene: 5. CDR3 in amino acids: CASSPDRAAYNEQFF. The CDR3 DNA sequence: TGTGCCAGCAGCCCGGACAGGGCCGCCTACAATGAGCAGTTCTTC. Full variable domain (missing parts from reference TRBV7-9 and TRBJ2-1): DTGVSQNPRHKITKRGQNVTFRCDPISEHNRLYWYRQTLGQGPEFLTYFQNEAQLEKSRLLSDRFSAERPKGSFSTLEIQRTEQGDSAMYLCASSPDRAAYNEQFFGPGTRLTVL.

The gene calls are TRBV11-3 and TRBJ2-4; D perhaps matches TRBD1 (7 bases). The ends were cut back, 5 bases at V and 2 bases at J, with 10 bases in the middle. This CDR3 contains 14 residues. Germline V gives CDR1 SGHNT, CDR2 YENEEA. The CDR3 nucleotides are TGTGCCAGCAGCCCAGGGGGGCCCAAAAACATTCAGTACTTC. Translating it yields CASSPGGPKNIQYF.

The V gene is TRBV29-1, the J gene TRBJ2-6; no firm D call. Germline V gives CDR1 SQVTM, CDR2 ANQGSEA. The CDR3 sequence is 15 residues long. Trimming left V 5 bases short and J 0 bases short, with 11 bases between. The CDR3 nucleotides read TGCAGCGTTTACCCAGATTTCTCTGGGGCCAACGTCCTGACTTTC. Protein product: CSVYPDFSGANVLTF.

V is TRBV21-1 and J is TRBJ2-7; TRBD2 is the table's D call and was not checked against the DNA. TRBV21-1 is annotated as a pseudogene. The CDR3 totals 17 residues. This chain's CDR3 is CASSKALSGGASYEQYF. The CDR3 coding sequence is TGTGCCAGCAGCAAAGCGCTTTCTGGCGGGGCTTCCTACGAGCAGTACTTC.

V and J are TRBV7-9 and TRBJ1-2; the D gene is possibly TRBD1 (6 bases). Between the trimmed V and J ends, which lost 3 bases and 2 bases, there was a span of 13 bases. This CDR3 contains 15 residues. Germline-derived CDR1 and CDR2 are SEHNR and FQNEAQ (reference sequence). CDR3 sequence: CASSFQGSLNYGYTF. CDR3 coding DNA: TGTGCCAGCAGCTTCCAGGGGAGCTTGAACTATGGCTACACCTTC.

This clone was seen a handful of times. The V and J genes are TRBV5-6 and TRBJ1-6, with D possibly being TRBD1 (6 bases). There are 15 residues in the CDR3. Germline V gene data show CDR1 as SGHDT and CDR2 as YYEEEE. The germline V and J ends were trimmed by 0 bases and 9 bases, with 13 bases remaining between them. The chain's CDR3 is CASSLETGLSSPLHF. The CDR3 nucleotides read TGTGCCAGCAGCTTGGAGACAGGTCTAAGTTCACCCCTCCACTTT.